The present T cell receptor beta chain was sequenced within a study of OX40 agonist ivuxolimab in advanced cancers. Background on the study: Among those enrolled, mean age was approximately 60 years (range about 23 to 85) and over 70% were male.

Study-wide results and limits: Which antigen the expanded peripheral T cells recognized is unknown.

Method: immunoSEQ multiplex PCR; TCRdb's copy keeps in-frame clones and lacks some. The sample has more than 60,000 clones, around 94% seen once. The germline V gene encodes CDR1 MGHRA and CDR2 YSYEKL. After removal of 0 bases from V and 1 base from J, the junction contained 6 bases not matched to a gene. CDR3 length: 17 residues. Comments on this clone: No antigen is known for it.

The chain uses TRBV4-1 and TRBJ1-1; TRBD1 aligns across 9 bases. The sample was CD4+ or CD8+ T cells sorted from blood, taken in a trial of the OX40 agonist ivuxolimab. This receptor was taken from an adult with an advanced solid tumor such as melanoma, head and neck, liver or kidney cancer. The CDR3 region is CASSQDRQGVANTEAFF. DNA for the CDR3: TGCGCCAGCAGCCAAGATCGACAGGGGGTAGCGAACACTGAAGCTTTCTTT.